The clone carrying this T cell receptor beta chain was seen more than once but under ten times. Sequencing used immunoSEQ multiplex PCR; TCRdb keeps in-frame clones, though not all of them. This table holds 35,000 to 55,000 clones, approximately 90% found once. The CDR3 has 14 amino acids. V lost 1 base, J lost 10 bases, and 12 bases lay in between. CDR1 SGDLS and CDR2 YYNGEE come from the germline V gene. The sample belongs to a study of T cell changes during pregnancy in multiple sclerosis. Sequenced here: CD8+ T cells from peripheral blood mononuclear cells, sampled after pregnancy. The clonotype comes from a female donor in good health, enrolled as a control in a pregnancy study. The J gene is TRBJ1-6, the V gene TRBV9; maybe TRBD1 (5 bases). The CDR3: CASSVWQGGSPLHF. The CDR3, as DNA: TGTGCCAGCAGCGTATGGCAGGGCGGCTCACCCCTCCACTTT.